This T cell receptor beta chain was found in a study of CD8 T cells in ankylosing spondylitis. This clonotype was detected a few times. What it recognizes is unknown. The germline V gene has CDR1 LGHNA and CDR2 YNFKEQ. The V and J ends lost 4 bases and 0 bases respectively, with 16 bases between them. This CDR3 comprises 18 residues. Molecular-barcoded quantitative 5'-RACE produced these TCR beta libraries. Each CDR3 protein gets one entry after TCRdb re-called the 5' RACE reads with MiXCR. The table shows more than 400,000 distinct CDR3 sequences, with less than 6% occurring only once. Overall study results and limits: Eight highly homologous variants made up a TCR beta motif, and this motif appeared characteristic of ankylosing spondylitis blood. Several of the motif variants were reported before in synovial fluid and blood from reactive arthritis.

The V and J genes are TRBV4-2 and TRBJ2-6; tentatively, D is TRBD1 or TRBD2 (6 bases each). The clonotype was recovered from a male donor with ankylosing spondylitis. Sequencing was done on a sample of blood, either unsorted or a sorted T cell fraction (not recorded which). The CDR3 region has the DNA TGTGCCAGCAGCCCTCAGGAGGGACACCCCTCTGGGGCCAACGTCCTGACTTTC. Amino acids: CASSPQEGHPSGANVLTF.